This section outlines one TCR beta chain sequence together with its context. Assay: immunoSEQ multiplex PCR; the TCRdb copy retains only in-frame clones and omits some. This table holds 1.6 million or so clones, 98% found once. This record belongs to a study of shared clonotypes between healthy human individuals. After removal of 3 bases from V and 3 bases from J, the junction contained 9 bases not matched to a gene. Germline CDR1 reads LNHDA; CDR2 reads SQIVND (reference sequence). The CDR3 covers 16 residues. The TCR comes from a man aged 30 to 45 in good health. Sequences were obtained from naive CD4+ T cells sorted from blood. Specified subset: CD45RA+ positively selected. The J gene is TRBJ2-7, the V gene TRBV19, with 9 bases lining up with TRBD2. Here the CDR3 reads CASSILAGGPHYEQYF. The CDR3 coding sequence is TGTGCCAGTAGTATTCTCGCGGGAGGGCCCCACTACGAGCAGTACTTC. The full variable domain, in which reference TRBV19 and TRBJ2-7 provide the parts outside the CDR3, is DGGITQSPKYLFRKEGQNVTLSCEQNLNHDAMYWYRQDPGQGLRLIYYSQIVNDFQKGDIAEGYSVSREKKESFPLTVTSAQKNPTAFYLCASSILAGGPHYEQYFGPGTRLTVT.